This T cell receptor (beta chain) was sequenced during a study of T cell responses to AZD1222 COVID-19 vaccine. V lost 5 bases to trimming and J lost 4 bases; unmatched junction nucleotides: 8. CDR3 size: 14 residues. Germline CDR1 SGHTA, CDR2 FQGNSA. This clone has a single count. The antigen is not known. General observations from the study: The CD4 TCRs associated with vaccination extended across spike and predominated at 160-218 and 743-854. The donor cohort was predominantly white British with a female majority, and clonal diversity may have been underestimated. Baseline antibody screening turned up just a handful of seropositive AZD1222 recipients. Spike-specific TCR breadth and depth grew following two AZD1222 doses.

Produced via immunoSEQ multiplex PCR; TCRdb's table is partial and in-frame only. The repertoire has roughly 130,000 clones, about 90% of them found once; the top ten carry roughly 7.1%. The chain combines TRBV7-2 with TRBJ2-7, with 7 bases aligning to TRBD2. The input for sequencing was peripheral blood, taken 28 days after the second dose of the MenACWY control vaccine. The receptor was derived from an adult who received the MenACWY meningococcal vaccine as a control. For the CDR3, the DNA is TGTGCCAGCAGCCCGAAGGTGGGGGGGTACGAGCAGTACTTC. Translating gives CASSPKVGGYEQYF.